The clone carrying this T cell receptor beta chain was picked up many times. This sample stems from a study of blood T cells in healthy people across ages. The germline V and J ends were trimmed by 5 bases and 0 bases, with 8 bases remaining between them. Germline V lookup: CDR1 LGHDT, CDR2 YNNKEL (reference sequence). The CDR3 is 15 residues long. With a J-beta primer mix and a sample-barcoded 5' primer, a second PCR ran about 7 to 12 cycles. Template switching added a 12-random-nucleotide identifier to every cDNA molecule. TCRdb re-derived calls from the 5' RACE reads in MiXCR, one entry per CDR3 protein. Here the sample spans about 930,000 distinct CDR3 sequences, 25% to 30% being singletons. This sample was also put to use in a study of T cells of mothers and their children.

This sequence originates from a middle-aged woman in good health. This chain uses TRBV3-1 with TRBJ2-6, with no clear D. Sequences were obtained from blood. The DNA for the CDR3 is TGTGCCAGCAGCGTACTTTTCTCTGGGGCCAACGTCCTGACTTTC. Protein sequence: CASSVLFSGANVLTF. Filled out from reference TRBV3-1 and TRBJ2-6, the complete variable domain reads DTAVSQTPKYLVTQMGNDKSIKCEQNLGHDTMYWYKQDSKKFLKIMFSYNNKELIINETVPNRFSPKSPDKAHLNLHINSLELGDSAVYFCASSVLFSGANVLTFGAGSRLTVL.